This section outlines one T cell receptor (beta chain) sequence together with its context. Its antigen is unidentified. Trimming cost V 5 bases and J 0 bases, with 11 bases left between them. The CDR3 length is 15 residues. The germline V gene encodes CDR1 LGHNT and CDR2 FRNRAP. These data belong to a study of T cell responses to AZD1222 COVID-19 vaccine. Study-level points and caveats: Clonal diversity was possibly underestimated; the donors were predominantly white British and more often female. Nearly half of spike-specific TCRs reportedly target unmutated variant regions.

TCRdb keeps only in-frame clones here, not all; method: immunoSEQ multiplex PCR. The sample yields some 150,000 clones, about 92% seen once. Sequenced material: peripheral blood, taken on day 0 of AZD1222 vaccination. This receptor was taken from an adult in good health. V is TRBV12-5 and J is TRBJ1-5; perhaps TRBD1 as D (6 bases). CDR3 sequence reads: CASGPGQYSNQPQHF. The CDR3 DNA sequence: TGTGCTAGTGGTCCTGGACAGTATAGCAATCAGCCCCAGCATTTT.